Shown below are 10 T cell receptor beta chains from a single sample sequenced in a study of blood T cells in healthy people across ages. PCR was performed a second time for roughly 7 to 11 cycles using a sample-barcoded 5' primer and a J-beta primer mix. TCRdb independently ran MiXCR on the 5' RACE reads; one entry per CDR3 protein. The sample has about 400,000 distinct CDR3 sequences; more than 45% are singletons. The sequencing sample was made of blood. These receptors were taken from a man aged 55 to 70 in good health.

The genes are TRBV30 and TRBJ2-5; 10 bases match TRBD1. The CDR3 runs to 12 residues. V lost 8 bases to trimming and J lost 2 bases; unmatched junction nucleotides: 2. Germline V lookup: CDR1 GTSNPN, CDR2 SVGIG (reference sequence). CDR3 sequence reads: CARTGGQETQYF. The DNA for the CDR3 is TGTGCCCGGACAGGGGGGCAAGAGACCCAGTACTTC.

This clonotype appeared a single time. V is TRBV11-2 and J is TRBJ2-7; 7 nucleotides align to TRBD1. The DNA end favors TRBJ2-1, so the J call may be wrong. Germline V CDR1 and CDR2: SGHAT, FQNNGV. The CDR3 covers 13 residues. CDR3 in amino acids: CASRRTGDYEQFF. DNA for the CDR3: TGTGCCAGCAGGAGGACAGGAGACTACGAGCAGTTCTTC.

This clonotype was found a few times. The chain joins TRBV27 to TRBJ1-1; tentative D call: TRBD1 (5 bases). The germline gives CDR1 MNHEY, CDR2 SMNVEV (reference sequence). This CDR3 has 13 residues. Trimming took off 6 bases at V and 0 bases at J, with 8 bases between the two ends. As DNA, the CDR3 is TGTGCCAGCAGGGAGGGGATGAACACTGAAGCTTTCTTT. It translates to CASREGMNTEAFF.

This clonotype was seen ten or more times. The CDR3 region has the DNA TGCAGTGCTACCCGGACAGCATCCACTGAAGCTTTCTTT. This translates into CSATRTASTEAFF. This chain connects TRBV20-1 to TRBJ1-1, with a tentative D call TRBD1 (6 bases). Germline assignment: CDR1 DFQATT and CDR2 SNEGSKA (reference sequence). This CDR3 contains 13 residues. Between the trimmed V and J ends, which lost 4 bases and 4 bases, there was a span of 13 bases.

This clonotype was detected only once. The V gene is TRBV15, the J gene TRBJ2-5; 10 nucleotides agree with TRBD2. The assigned J gene may be wrong: the sequence end matches TRBJ2-7 better. This CDR3 region has 15 residues. Germline V gene sequence: CDR1 LNHNV, CDR2 YYDKDF (reference sequence). The CDR3 bases are TGTGCCACCAGCAGAGAGCCTAGCGGGAGATACGAGCAGTACTTC. Translating it yields CATSREPSGRYEQYF.

This clonotype was counted at least ten times. This chain uses TRBV5-5 with TRBJ2-5; D is possibly TRBD1 or TRBD2 (7 bases each). The CDR3 loop spans 14 amino acids. CDR1 is SGHKS, CDR2 YYEKEE, per germline (reference sequence). V lost 4 bases, J lost 2 bases, and 12 bases lay in between. In DNA form, the CDR3 reads TGTGCCAGCAGCGGGGGGGGACAGCAAGAGACCCAGTACTTC. Translated, it gives CASSGGGQQETQYF.

The rearrangement joins TRBV6-5 to TRBJ1-6; D perhaps matches TRBD1 (5 bases). CDR3 size: 16 residues. V lost 3 bases and J lost 7, with 16 bases in between. From germline, CDR1 is MNHEY and CDR2 SVGAGI. The chain's CDR3 is CASSYSSGGENSPLHF. CDR3 DNA sequence: TGTGCCAGCAGTTATTCGTCGGGGGGGGAAAATTCACCCCTCCACTTT.

This clonotype was counted only a few times. V is TRBV20-1 and J is TRBJ2-5; the D is unclear. The V end was cut by 6 bases, the J end by 4 bases, with 15 bases between. The germline V gene encodes CDR1 DFQATT and CDR2 SNEGSKA (reference sequence). The CDR3 has 13 residues. The CDR3 DNA follows: TGCAGTGCCAAGGTGGGGAAACGAGAGACCCAGTACTTC. Its translation: CSAKVGKRETQYF.

This clonotype was found a few times. The V call is TRBV2, the J call TRBJ2-7; maybe TRBD1 (6 bases). Germline loops: CDR1 SNHLY, CDR2 FYNNEI. Trimming stripped 0 bases from V and 3 bases from J, with 15 bases between. The CDR3 extends over 16 amino acids. The CDR3: CASSEAGTPGLYEQYF. CDR3 bases: TGTGCCAGCAGTGAAGCCGGGACACCCGGCCTCTACGAGCAGTACTTC.

This clonotype has ten or more counts. This chain joins TRBV27 and TRBJ2-7; TRBD2 is a possible D gene (6 bases). V was cut by 2 bases and J by 2 bases, with 22 bases left in between. The CDR3 spans 18 residues. Germline V gene data show CDR1 as MNHEY and CDR2 as SMNVEV (reference sequence). The CDR3 DNA sequence: TGTGCCAGCAGTTTAAGAGATGATCCGCGGGGACTCACCTACGAGCAGTACTTC. Translating it yields CASSLRDDPRGLTYEQYF.